Listed here are 18 T cell receptor beta chains from one sample, sequenced in a study of shared clonotypes between healthy human individuals. Data came from immunoSEQ multiplex PCR; TCRdb stores just in-frame clones and leaves some out. Here the sample spans hundreds of thousands of clones, around 74% being singletons. What was sequenced was memory CD4+ T cells sorted from blood. Subset denoted: CD45RA-negative fraction. The receptors here all came from a woman in her thirties in good health.

This clone was seen at least ten times. V usage is TRBV15 and J usage is TRBJ2-7; D not resolved. The CDR3 consists of 14 residues. The germline CDR1 and CDR2 sequences are LNHNV and YYDKDF (reference sequence). Trimming took 1 base from V and 5 from J, leaving 12 bases between them. Written as DNA, the CDR3 is TGTGCCACCAGCAGAGCGACTGAAGGGAACGAGCAGTACTTC. Translating it yields CATSRATEGNEQYF. Full variable domain (missing parts from reference TRBV15 and TRBJ2-7): DAMVIQNPRYQVTQFGKPVTLSCSQTLNHNVMYWYQQKSSQAPKLLFHYYDKDFNNEADTPDNFQSRRPNTSFCFLDIRSPGLGDTAMYLCATSRATEGNEQYFGPGTRLTVT.

This sequence joins TRBV5-4 and TRBJ2-3, with 8 bases fitting TRBD1. From germline, CDR1 is SGHNT and CDR2 YYREEE (reference sequence). This CDR3 is 15 amino acids long. With V trimmed by 4 bases and J by 1 base, 5 bases remained unmatched. The CDR3 coding sequence is TGTGCCAGCAGCCCGACAGGGGATGGCACAGATACGCAGTATTTT. This translates into CASSPTGDGTDTQYF.

This clone was found a few times. The chain employs TRBV11-3 and TRBJ2-1; TRBD2 aligns across 8 bases. CDR3 length equals 15 residues. Germline assignment: CDR1 SGHNT and CDR2 YENEEA. V lost 6 bases and J lost 3; bases outside the gene matches: 7. CDR3 coding DNA: TGTGCCAGCAGTCCAAGCGGGAGAAACTACAATGAGCAGTTCTTC. It translates to CASSPSGRNYNEQFF. The full variable domain, with the rest looked up from reference TRBV11-3 and TRBJ2-1, is EAGVVQSPRYKIIEKKQPVAFWCNPISGHNTLYWYLQNLGQGPELLIRYENEEAVDDSQLPKDRFSAERLKGVDSTLKIQPAELGDSAVYLCASSPSGRNYNEQFFGPGTRLTVL.

Only a few counts were recorded for this clone. The rearrangement joins TRBV2 to TRBJ1-5, with TRBD1 matching over 7 bases. The CDR3 has 13 residues. CDR1 is SNHLY and CDR2 is FYNNEI in the germline V gene. After removal of 5 bases from V and 9 bases from J, the junction contained 7 bases not matched to a gene. The CDR3 here is CASSWTGRGPQHF. CDR3 DNA sequence: TGTGCCAGCAGTTGGACAGGACGGGGGCCCCAGCATTTT.

V and J are TRBV7-8 and TRBJ2-1; D is possibly TRBD2 (5 bases). CDR3 length equals 15 residues. Germline V gene sequence: CDR1 SGHVS, CDR2 FQNEAQ. Trimming took 0 bases from V and 4 from J, leaving 10 bases between them. The CDR3 loop is CASSLAGETYNEQFF. The CDR3 nucleotides read TGTGCCAGCAGCTTAGCGGGAGAGACGTACAATGAGCAGTTCTTC.

This clone was counted only a few times. For the CDR3, the DNA is TGTGCCAGCAGCCAACAGGGTGGGGGATTTAGAGAGACCCAGTACTTC. It encodes CASSQQGGGFRETQYF. The rearrangement uses TRBV7-6 and TRBJ2-5; perhaps TRBD1 as D (6 bases). Between the trimmed V and J ends, which lost 5 bases and 4 bases, there was a span of 20 bases. Germline CDR1 and CDR2: SGHVS and FNYEAQ. This CDR3 is 16 amino acids long.

This chain links TRBV28 with TRBJ2-7, with 15 bases aligning to TRBD2. Germline CDR1 reads MDHEN; CDR2 reads SYDVKM. The length of the CDR3 is 17 residues. Trimming cost V 10 bases and J 5 bases; bases outside gene matches: 15. DNA of the CDR3: TGTGCCACACGAAAGCCGGGACTAGCGGGAGGAGGGGACGAGCAGTACTTC. It encodes CATRKPGLAGGGDEQYF.

This clone was seen only a few times. The rearrangement links TRBV18 to TRBJ2-7, with TRBD1 as a possible D gene (6 bases). The CDR3 consists of 13 residues. Trimming took 5 bases from V and 4 from J, leaving 12 bases between them. CDR1 is KGHSH, CDR2 LQKENI, per germline. The DNA of the CDR3 is TGTGCCAGCTCAGGGGGCGTTCAGTACGAGCAGTACTTC. It codes for CASSGGVQYEQYF.

This clone was observed a single time. The CDR3 region is CASSQDNQLSNQPQHF. Here the CDR3 DNA reads TGCGCCAGCAGCCAAGATAACCAGTTGAGCAATCAGCCCCAGCATTTT. The gene calls are TRBV4-1 and TRBJ1-5; no definite D call. This CDR3 comprises 16 residues. CDR1 is MGHRA and CDR2 is YSYEKL in the germline V gene. Trimming stripped 0 bases from V and 1 base from J, with 10 bases between.

V gene TRBV11-3 combines with J gene TRBJ2-3, with D possibly being TRBD1 or TRBD2 (6 bases each). Per the germline V gene, CDR1 is SGHNT and CDR2 is YENEEA. V was pared by 1 base and J by 4 bases, with 15 bases between. The CDR3 runs 16 residues. Here the CDR3 reads CASSLVGGAGPDTQYF. CDR3 bases: TGTGCCAGCAGCTTAGTGGGGGGCGCGGGCCCAGATACGCAGTATTTT. Combining the CDR3 with reference TRBV11-3 and TRBJ2-3 gives the whole variable domain EAGVVQSPRYKIIEKKQPVAFWCNPISGHNTLYWYLQNLGQGPELLIRYENEEAVDDSQLPKDRFSAERLKGVDSTLKIQPAELGDSAVYLCASSLVGGAGPDTQYFGPGTRLTVL.

This clone was seen more than once but under ten times. The chain is built from TRBV5-1 and TRBJ2-3; D is ambiguous. Germline V gene sequence: CDR1 SGHRS, CDR2 YFSETQ. Trimming left V 1 base short and J 4 bases short, with 4 bases between. This CDR3 has 12 amino acids. CDR3 sequence: CASSLLSDTQYF. The CDR3 bases are TGCGCCAGCAGCTTGCTCTCAGATACGCAGTATTTT.

This chain connects TRBV10-1 to TRBJ1-3; no firm D call. Germline V CDR1 and CDR2: WNHNN, SYGVQD (reference sequence). With 4 bases removed from V and 2 bases from J, the gap between germline ends came to 9 bases. The CDR3 contains 14 residues. The CDR3 DNA sequence: TGCGCCAGCAGTGCCTCGGGTCCTGGAAACACCATATATTTT. It is translated as CASSASGPGNTIYF.

The chain carries TRBV5-1 and TRBJ2-3; possibly TRBD2 for D (5 bases). The germline CDR1 and CDR2 sequences are SGHRS and YFSETQ. The CDR3 length is 15 residues. V dropped 2 bases and J dropped 4 bases, with 14 bases sitting between them. The CDR3 spells CASSLFRGEADTQYF. The CDR3 DNA is TGCGCCAGCAGCTTATTCCGGGGTGAGGCAGATACGCAGTATTTT.

The chain combines TRBV10-3 with TRBJ1-2; D might be TRBD1 (5 bases). This CDR3 spans 13 amino acids. V was shortened by 0 bases and J by 7 bases, with 9 bases between the two germline ends. CDR1 ENHRY and CDR2 SYGVKD come from the germline V gene. Written as DNA, the CDR3 is TGTGCCATCAGTGAGTCGCAGGGAGGTGGCTACACCTTC. Amino acid sequence: CAISESQGGGYTF.

The chain recombines TRBV4-2 with TRBJ2-1; TRBD2 agrees at 14 bases. The length of the CDR3 is 20 residues. Per germline, CDR1 LGHNA and CDR2 YNFKEQ. The trim removed 1 base at V and 5 bases at J, leaving 13 bases unmatched. CDR3 nucleotide sequence: TGTGCCAGCAGCCAAGGACCAGGGACTAGCGGGAGTTCCCGGCACAATGAGCAGTTCTTC. It codes for CASSQGPGTSGSSRHNEQFF.

This clone was observed once. The chain has TRBV2 and TRBJ2-5, with 8 bases aligning to TRBD2. The J call is uncertain, as TRBJ2-7 better fits the DNA end. CDR1 is SNHLY, CDR2 FYNNEI, per germline. The CDR3 length is 13 residues. The CDR3 DNA is TGTGCCAGCGCACCCGGGGGGGACAACGAGCAGTACTTC. Protein: CASAPGGDNEQYF.

The chain couples TRBV7-9 to TRBJ2-7; 8 bases align to TRBD1. The CDR3 has 15 amino acids. The V gene's germline CDR1 is SEHNR and CDR2 FQNEAQ (reference sequence). V trimming: 5 bases; J trimming: 5 bases; junction bases outside the gene matches: 11. In DNA form, the CDR3 reads TGTGCCAGCAGCCACCACAGGGGGTTGATCAACGAGCAGTACTTC. This translates into CASSHHRGLINEQYF.

This clone was seen once. CDR3 nucleotide sequence: TGTGCCAGCAGTTTCCTACTAGCGGGAAAACAGACCCAGTACTTC. This gives the protein CASSFLLAGKQTQYF. The gene calls are TRBV28 and TRBJ2-5; TRBD2 matches at 10 bases. CDR1 is MDHEN and CDR2 is SYDVKM in the germline V gene. This CDR3 region has 15 residues. V lost 3 bases to trimming and J lost 6 bases; unmatched junction nucleotides: 7.